In this sample, the clone carrying this T cell receptor beta chain turned up a few times. TCR beta CDR3 regions were amplified from RNA transcripts. When the TCR CDR3 underwent first-round RT-PCR, the HTBI primer set was used. TCRdb redid the calling of the multiplex PCR reads with MiXCR, one entry per CDR3 protein. This sample yields fewer than 900,000 distinct CDR3 sequences, of which 15% to 20% are seen a single time; roughly a sixth belongs to the top ten. The data were taken from a study of T cells in Graves' hyperthyroidism and ophthalmopathy. Germline assignment: CDR1 DFQATT and CDR2 SNEGSKA (reference sequence). The CDR3 length is 14 residues. V shed 2 bases and J 3 bases; nucleotides not matched to a gene: 3.

This TCR derives from a woman between 45 and 60 years old with Graves' hyperthyroidism that later progressed to Graves' ophthalmopathy. Sequenced: blood. The chain carries TRBV20-1 and TRBJ1-3, with 8 nucleotides matching TRBD1. The CDR3 is CSARSDRGGNTIYF. As DNA, the CDR3 is TGCAGTGCTAGAAGTGACAGGGGTGGAAACACCATATATTTT.